Below are 27 T cell receptor beta chains sequenced from a single sample in a study of OX40 agonist ivuxolimab in advanced cancers. TCRdb keeps only in-frame clones here, not all; method: immunoSEQ multiplex PCR. The sample lists approximately 70,000 clones, approximately 82% occurring once. The sample consisted of CD4+ or CD8+ T cells sorted from blood, taken in a trial of the OX40 agonist ivuxolimab. These receptors all stem from an adult with an advanced solid tumor such as melanoma, head and neck, liver or kidney cancer.

The chain has TRBV4-2 and TRBJ2-1; a weak D match, TRBD1 (5 bases). Deletions cut 0 bases from V and 1 base from J, with 10 bases between. This CDR3 comprises 16 residues. Per germline, CDR1 LGHNA and CDR2 YNFKEQ. CDR3 coding DNA: TGTGCCAGCAGCCAAGATTCCAGGGATTCCTACAATGAGCAGTTCTTC. This translates into CASSQDSRDSYNEQFF.

Comments on this clone: Additional DNA sequences in this sample encode the identical CDR3. This chain links TRBV5-1 with TRBJ1-6; TRBD1 is a possible D gene (5 bases). The CDR3 length is 15 residues. Between the trimmed V and J ends, which lost 0 bases and 5 bases, there was a span of 9 bases. CDR1 is SGHRS, CDR2 YFSETQ, per germline. Here the CDR3 reads CASSLGRGDNSPLHF. For the CDR3, the DNA is TGCGCCAGCAGCTTGGGTCGGGGGGATAATTCACCCCTCCACTTT. The full variable domain, its missing parts supplied by reference TRBV5-1 and TRBJ1-6, is KAGVTQTPRYLIKTRGQQVTLSCSPISGHRSVSWYQQTPGQGLQFLFEYFSETQRNKGNFPGRFSGRQFSNSRSEMNVSTLELGDSALYLCASSLGRGDNSPLHFGNGTRLTVT.

The V and J genes are TRBV7-8 and TRBJ1-5; D may be TRBD1 (5 bases). Trimming took off 8 bases at V and 4 bases at J, with 15 bases between the two ends. The CDR3 extends over 14 amino acids. In germline, CDR1 is SGHVS, CDR2 FQNEAQ. CDR3 nucleotides: TGTGCCAGCCGCCCGGGGGGAAGTAATCAGCCCCAGCATTTT. It is translated as CASRPGGSNQPQHF.

This clone was detected once. The chain links TRBV5-6 to TRBJ2-5, with D unclear. The CDR3 totals 12 residues. Germline V gene sequence: CDR1 SGHDT, CDR2 YYEEEE. V dropped 3 bases and J dropped 1 base, with 4 bases sitting between them. CDR3 nucleotides: TGTGCCAGCAGCTCCCCCCAAGAGACCCAGTACTTC. Protein product: CASSSPQETQYF.

This chain links TRBV30 with TRBJ2-3; TRBD2 matches at 12 bases. The CDR3 runs to 18 residues. The germline gives CDR1 GTSNPN, CDR2 SVGIG (reference sequence). V lost 2 bases and J lost 2; bases outside the gene matches: 11. The CDR3 sequence is CAWSPKIGLAGYTDTQYF. The CDR3, as DNA: TGTGCCTGGAGTCCCAAGATTGGACTAGCGGGGTACACAGATACGCAGTATTTT.

This clone has only one observation. The chain combines TRBV19 with TRBJ2-7; D is possibly TRBD2 (5 bases). Germline lookup yields CDR1 LNHDA and CDR2 SQIVND (reference sequence). CDR3 length: 11 amino acids. Trimming removed 4 bases from V and 4 bases from J, with 5 bases in between. The DNA for the CDR3 is TGTGCCAGTAGTAGAGGGTACGAGCAGTACTTC. Translation: CASSRGYEQYF.

The chain combines TRBV7-7 with TRBJ2-5; D not resolved. From germline, CDR1 is SSHAT and CDR2 FNYEAQ (reference sequence). The V and J ends lost 5 bases and 1 base respectively, with 14 bases between them. This CDR3 has 15 residues. Here the CDR3 reads CASSPSTAIQETQYF. The CDR3 bases are TGTGCCAGCAGCCCCTCGACGGCGATCCAAGAGACCCAGTACTTC.

This chain uses TRBV28 with TRBJ1-1; D might be TRBD1 (5 bases). This CDR3 spans 15 amino acids. Trimming pared 3 bases from V and 4 bases from J, leaving 15 bases between. Germline V lookup: CDR1 MDHEN, CDR2 SYDVKM. CDR3 bases: TGTGCCAGCAGTTTCCTCCGGGGGGGAGGCACTGAAGCTTTCTTT. Its protein product is CASSFLRGGGTEAFF.

This chain links TRBV2 with TRBJ2-7; D unclear. Trimming shortened V by 0 bases and J by 1 base, and 10 bases separated the two germline ends. Germline assignment: CDR1 SNHLY and CDR2 FYNNEI. CDR3 length: 15 amino acids. As DNA, the CDR3 is TGTGCCAGCAGTGAAGCGCGACTGAATTCCTACGAGCAGTACTTC. This codes for CASSEARLNSYEQYF.

The chain couples TRBV29-1 to TRBJ1-1, with D possibly matching TRBD1 (6 bases). V lost 8 bases to trimming and J lost 6 bases, with 13 bases between them. Germline CDR1 is SQVTM and CDR2 is ANQGSEA. The CDR3 loop spans 11 amino acids. CDR3 in amino acids: CSPGRGSEAFF. Written as DNA, the CDR3 is TGCAGCCCCGGCAGGGGCTCTGAAGCTTTCTTT.

The chain employs TRBV5-1 and TRBJ2-5, with 7 bases lining up with TRBD2. The germline V gene has CDR1 SGHRS and CDR2 YFSETQ. V dropped 0 bases and J dropped 5; count of bases not matched to a gene: 7. The CDR3 is 15 amino acids. DNA for the CDR3: TGCGCCAGCAGCTTGGTCGGGGGGAGCTCGGAGACCCAGTACTTC. This sequence encodes CASSLVGGSSETQYF. Full variable domain (remainder filled in from reference TRBV5-1 and TRBJ2-5): KAGVTQTPRYLIKTRGQQVTLSCSPISGHRSVSWYQQTPGQGLQFLFEYFSETQRNKGNFPGRFSGRQFSNSRSEMNVSTLELGDSALYLCASSLVGGSSETQYFGPGTRLLVL.

This clone was recorded only once. The rearrangement links TRBV28 to TRBJ2-2; D is unclear. The V and J ends lost 3 bases and 6 bases respectively, with 20 bases between them. Germline V gene sequence: CDR1 MDHEN, CDR2 SYDVKM. This CDR3 contains 17 residues. The CDR3: CASSFFARKGAAGELFF. CDR3 bases: TGTGCCAGCAGTTTCTTCGCACGAAAGGGCGCGGCCGGGGAGCTGTTTTTT.

This clone was observed once. This chain connects TRBV9 to TRBJ2-1; maybe TRBD2 (6 bases). The CDR3 is 15 residues long. The germline gives CDR1 SGDLS, CDR2 YYNGEE. V was clipped by 0 bases and J by 5 bases, with 12 bases between them. The CDR3 bases are TGTGCCAGCAGCGTAGGGACTACGATGGACAATGAGCAGTTCTTC. It translates to CASSVGTTMDNEQFF.

The chain joins TRBV5-8 to TRBJ2-1; 9 positions match TRBD1. The germline gives CDR1 SGHTS, CDR2 YDEGEE. Trimming at V came to 5 bases and at J to 5 bases, leaving 8 bases not matched to a gene. The CDR3 is 15 amino acids. DNA of the CDR3: TGTGCCAGCAGTTTAACAGGGGGCGGTCACAATGAGCAGTTCTTC. Amino acids: CASSLTGGGHNEQFF.

The gene calls are TRBV2 and TRBJ2-3, with D unresolved. Germline V gene sequence: CDR1 SNHLY, CDR2 FYNNEI. V lost 7 bases and J lost 2, with 7 bases in between. The CDR3 consists of 12 residues. CDR3: CASNNPTDTQYF. CDR3 bases: TGTGCCAGCAACAACCCCACAGATACGCAGTATTTT.

CDR3 DNA: TGTGCCAGCAGAGTAGCGGGGGGGCCGGGTGAGCAGTTCTTC. Amino acid sequence: CASRVAGGPGEQFF. This rearrangement joins TRBV7-2 to TRBJ2-1; 11 bases agree with TRBD2. Germline CDR1 is SGHTA and CDR2 is FQGNSA. Losses at the gene ends were 6 bases for V and 9 bases for J; bases not matched to a gene: 7. CDR3 length: 14 amino acids. Full variable domain (missing parts from reference TRBV7-2 and TRBJ2-1): GAGVSQSPSNKVTEKGKDVELRCDPISGHTALYWYRQSLGQGLEFLIYFQGNSAPDKSGLPSDRFSAERTGGSVSTLTIQRTQQEDSAVYLCASRVAGGPGEQFFGPGTRLTVL.

The chain recombines TRBV27 with TRBJ2-1, with a weak D call TRBD1 (6 bases). Germline values: CDR1 MNHEY, CDR2 SMNVEV (reference sequence). The V end lost 7 bases, the J end lost 7 bases, and 17 bases lay between the germline ends. This CDR3 has 14 amino acids. CDR3 sequence: CASTTQGGVNEQFF. In DNA form, the CDR3 reads TGTGCCAGCACCACGCAAGGGGGAGTGAATGAGCAGTTCTTC.

The chain joins TRBV5-1 to TRBJ2-1; tentative D call: TRBD2 (5 bases). Germline-derived CDR1 and CDR2 are SGHRS and YFSETQ. The CDR3 is made up of 15 amino acids. V lost 7 bases and J lost 0, with 14 bases in between. In DNA form, the CDR3 reads TGCGCCAGCTCCCCTGGCAGCGGCTCCTACAATGAGCAGTTCTTC. It encodes CASSPGSGSYNEQFF.

The rearrangement links TRBV5-1 to TRBJ2-3, with a weak D call TRBD1 (6 bases). The germline V gene has CDR1 SGHRS and CDR2 YFSETQ. CDR3 length equals 14 residues. The germline V and J ends were trimmed by 4 bases and 3 bases, with 12 bases remaining between them. In DNA form, the CDR3 reads TGCGCCAGCAGCACCGACAGGTTGACAGATACGCAGTATTTT. Its translation: CASSTDRLTDTQYF.

The chain carries TRBV27 and TRBJ1-2, with D hard to call. Between the trimmed V and J ends, which lost 4 bases and 1 base, there was a span of 7 bases. The length of the CDR3 is 13 residues. CDR1 and CDR2 (germline): MNHEY, SMNVEV (reference sequence). CDR3 residues: CASSYTGNYGYTF. The CDR3 bases are TGTGCCAGCAGTTATACGGGTAACTATGGCTACACCTTC.

The chain uses TRBV19 and TRBJ2-3; the D gene is possibly TRBD2 (6 bases). This CDR3 is 15 amino acids long. Germline lookup yields CDR1 LNHDA and CDR2 SQIVND (reference sequence). V lost 7 bases to trimming and J lost 3 bases, with 17 bases between them. CDR3 sequence (DNA): TGTGCCAGTACCCCCGGGGGACCGAGAACAGATACGCAGTATTTT. Encoded protein: CASTPGGPRTDTQYF.

This chain links TRBV10-2 with TRBJ1-1, with D possibly matching TRBD1 (5 bases). The CDR3 is 14 residues long. V was clipped by 3 bases and J by 1 base, with 9 bases between them. The germline V gene encodes CDR1 WSHSY and CDR2 SAAADI. For the CDR3, the DNA is TGCGCCAGCAGTGAACGACAGCAGAACACTGAAGCTTTCTTT. Amino acids: CASSERQQNTEAFF.

V gene TRBV7-9 combines with J gene TRBJ2-2; 8 bases are shared with TRBD1. The CDR3 spans 15 residues. The V segment lost 4 bases and the J segment 3 bases; nucleotides outside the gene matches: 4. Germline lookup yields CDR1 SEHNR and CDR2 FQNEAQ (reference sequence). The CDR3 spells CASSSTGGYTGELFF. The CDR3 bases are TGTGCCAGCAGCTCAACAGGGGGGTACACCGGGGAGCTGTTTTTT. Full variable domain (missing parts from reference TRBV7-9 and TRBJ2-2): DTGVSQNPRHKITKRGQNVTFRCDPISEHNRLYWYRQTLGQGPEFLTYFQNEAQLEKSRLLSDRFSAERPKGSFSTLEIQRTEQGDSAMYLCASSSTGGYTGELFFGEGSRLTVL.

This chain connects TRBV28 to TRBJ1-1; the D gene is possibly TRBD1 (5 bases). The V gene lost 5 bases and the J gene lost 1 base, with 11 bases spanning the gap. This CDR3 region has 14 residues. The V gene's germline CDR1 is MDHEN and CDR2 SYDVKM. As DNA, the CDR3 is TGTGCCAGCAGTCCAGGAGACAGGAACACTGAAGCTTTCTTT. Its translation: CASSPGDRNTEAFF.

The chain carries TRBV19 and TRBJ1-1; no clear D. The CDR3 totals 13 residues. Germline V gene lookup returns CDR1 LNHDA and CDR2 SQIVND (reference sequence). The V end was cut by 3 bases, the J end by 3 bases, with 8 bases between. The CDR3 loop is CASSILRDTEAFF. As DNA, the CDR3 is TGTGCCAGTAGTATTTTAAGGGACACTGAAGCTTTCTTT.

This clone was seen only a few times. The chain joins TRBV9 to TRBJ2-3; perhaps TRBD1 as D (5 bases). V was clipped by 1 base and J by 0 bases, with 9 bases between them. The CDR3 sequence is 15 residues long. Germline V CDR1 and CDR2: SGDLS, YYNGEE. The CDR3 protein is CASSVTPGSTDTQYF. Written as DNA, the CDR3 is TGTGCCAGCAGCGTAACCCCAGGGAGCACAGATACGCAGTATTTT.

V is TRBV30 and J is TRBJ1-3; D remains unclear. The CDR3 runs 14 residues. CDR1 and CDR2 (germline): GTSNPN, SVGIG (reference sequence). Between the trimmed V and J ends, which lost 2 bases and 4 bases, there was a span of 12 bases. The DNA of the CDR3 is TGTGCCTGGAGTCTGGAGCGGTCAGGAAACACCATATATTTT. Translating it yields CAWSLERSGNTIYF.